The entry that follows covers one T cell receptor beta chain sequence. As yet, its antigen is unknown. Likely unrecorded immune exposures existed in these nominally healthy donors. These data belong to a study of cytomegalovirus exposure and HLA in healthy donors. Study conclusions and caveats: In vitro data verified a few CMV-associated chains as specific for CMV antigens.

Germline V lookup: CDR1 SGHTA, CDR2 FQGNSA. V gave up 2 bases and J gave up 6 bases; unmatched junction bases: 11. The CDR3 has 17 residues. The PCR ran on 60 Vbeta and 13 Jbeta primers. Data came from immunoSEQ multiplex PCR; TCRdb stores just in-frame clones and leaves some out. The sample shows around 200,000 clones, just under 75% of them seen only once. The V gene is TRBV7-2, the J gene TRBJ2-2, with 8 bases aligning to TRBD1. This receptor was obtained from a woman aged 25 to 39 in good health and CMV-seropositive. The source material was PBMCs. The chain's CDR3 is CASSLIQGALGPGELFF. The CDR3 bases are TGTGCCAGCAGCTTAATTCAGGGGGCGCTTGGTCCCGGGGAGCTGTTTTTT.